This note documents a single TCR beta chain sequence. Its cognate antigen is unknown. This sample is drawn from a study of T cell responses to AZD1222 COVID-19 vaccine. Points from the study as a whole: Nearly half of the spike-specific TCRs reportedly recognize variant regions that carry no mutations. At 160-218 and 743-854, vaccine-associated CD4 TCRs were dominant, and they spanned spike. Donors skewed white British and female; clonal diversity was possibly underestimated.

Trimming took 5 bases from V and 1 from J; bases not matched to a gene: 7. This CDR3 spans 15 amino acids. Germline V lookup: CDR1 MDHEN, CDR2 SYDVKM. The data were produced by immunoSEQ multiplex PCR, yet TCRdb's version contains in-frame clones alone and is incomplete. The sample lists 85,000 to 100,000 clones; just over 90% were seen once. V usage is TRBV28 and J usage is TRBJ1-1, with TRBD1 identical over 7 bases. Here the sequenced sample was peripheral blood, taken 28 days after the second AZD1222 dose. The sequence came from an adult who received the AZD1222 COVID-19 vaccine. The chain's CDR3 is CASSGTGTENTEAFF. The CDR3 DNA reads as TGTGCCAGCAGTGGTACCGGGACAGAGAACACTGAAGCTTTCTTT.